Listed here are 26 T cell receptor beta chains from one sample, sequenced in a study of graft-versus-host responses after intestinal transplantation. These receptors' antigens are unknown. The assay was immunoSEQ multiplex PCR, and TCRdb's table has in-frame clones only and misses some. The sample yields 98,000 or so clones, about 90% seen once. The source was unstimulated CD4+ T cells sorted from spleen or lymph node cells, collected before intestinal transplant. The receptors stem from a human donor who received an intestinal transplant.

J is TRBJ2-1 and V is TRBV6-5; TRBD1 is a possible D gene (7 bases). This CDR3 is built from 16 residues. V was shortened by 0 bases and J by 8 bases, with 17 bases between the two germline ends. CDR1 is MNHEY, CDR2 SVGAGI, per germline. CDR3 sequence (DNA): TGTGCCAGCAGTTACTCACCCAGGACAGGAGGGGATGAGCAGTTCTTC. Translating it yields CASSYSPRTGGDEQFF.

The chain employs TRBV7-7 and TRBJ2-5; unclear D gene. V was pared by 2 bases and J by 2 bases, with 6 bases between. Looked up from germline, CDR1 is SSHAT and CDR2 is FNYEAQ (reference sequence). The CDR3 covers 13 residues. The CDR3, as DNA: TGTGCCAGCAGCTTATACCAGCAAGAGACCCAGTACTTC. It encodes CASSLYQQETQYF.

This sequence joins TRBV4-1 and TRBJ2-5; tentatively, D is TRBD1 (6 bases). Germline-derived CDR1 and CDR2 are MGHRA and YSYEKL. This CDR3 region has 14 residues. V lost 2 bases, J lost 5 bases, and 12 bases lay in between. CDR3: CASSQSDRGETQYF. CDR3 coding DNA: TGCGCCAGCAGCCAATCGGACAGAGGGGAGACCCAGTACTTC.

The chain employs TRBV7-9 and TRBJ2-1; D is ambiguous. Trimming left V 3 bases short and J 3 bases short, with 6 bases between. Per germline, CDR1 SEHNR and CDR2 FQNEAQ (reference sequence). This CDR3 comprises 13 residues. CDR3 bases: TGTGCCAGCAGCTTTGGGCTCTACAATGAGCAGTTCTTC. As protein: CASSFGLYNEQFF. Drawing the rest from reference TRBV7-9 and TRBJ2-1, the complete variable domain is DTGVSQNPRHKITKRGQNVTFRCDPISEHNRLYWYRQTLGQGPEFLTYFQNEAQLEKSRLLSDRFSAERPKGSFSTLEIQRTEQGDSAMYLCASSFGLYNEQFFGPGTRLTVL.

This clone was counted only a few times. The J gene is TRBJ2-1, the V gene TRBV7-3; D is possibly TRBD1 (6 bases). The ends were cut back, 1 base at V and 0 bases at J, with 22 bases in the middle. Germline V gene sequence: CDR1 SGHTA, CDR2 FQGTGA. This CDR3 is built from 20 residues. The CDR3 loop is CASSLRAGVGTTTSYNEQFF. The CDR3 DNA reads TGTGCCAGCAGCTTAAGGGCAGGGGTGGGCACAACGACCTCCTACAATGAGCAGTTCTTC.

The chain employs TRBV2 and TRBJ1-2; 7 bases align to TRBD1. Germline CDR1 is SNHLY and CDR2 is FYNNEI. This CDR3 is 18 amino acids long. V lost 0 bases to trimming and J lost 4 bases; unmatched junction nucleotides: 14. CDR3: CASSEALGLGQAFYGYTF. CDR3 bases: TGTGCCAGCAGTGAAGCCCTTGGCCTAGGACAGGCCTTCTATGGCTACACCTTC.

The sample holds a few counts of this clone. The V and J genes are TRBV10-2 and TRBJ2-7; TRBD1 matches 8 bases. The trim removed 5 bases at V and 3 bases at J, leaving 0 bases unmatched. The CDR3 contains 12 residues. The germline CDR1 and CDR2 sequences are WSHSY and SAAADI. The CDR3 region is CASSTGGYEQYF. DNA of the CDR3: TGCGCCAGCAGTACAGGGGGCTACGAGCAGTACTTC.

This clone came up a few times. V and J are TRBV19 and TRBJ2-7; 10 bases align to TRBD1. V shed 7 bases and J 5 bases; nucleotides not matched to a gene: 5. The CDR3 runs to 13 residues. CDR1 LNHDA and CDR2 SQIVND come from the germline V gene (reference sequence). The CDR3: CASTRGQGNEQYF. The CDR3 nucleotides read TGTGCCAGTACCAGGGGACAGGGGAACGAGCAGTACTTC.

This chain joins TRBV5-1 and TRBJ1-1; the D gene is possibly TRBD1 (6 bases). The V end lost 4 bases, the J end lost 0 bases, and 10 bases lay between the germline ends. CDR1 is SGHRS and CDR2 is YFSETQ in the germline V gene. The CDR3 runs 14 residues. In DNA form, the CDR3 reads TGCGCCAGCAGCATAGGGGGGCTGAACACTGAAGCTTTCTTT. Translated, it gives CASSIGGLNTEAFF. Full variable domain (remainder filled in from reference TRBV5-1 and TRBJ1-1): KAGVTQTPRYLIKTRGQQVTLSCSPISGHRSVSWYQQTPGQGLQFLFEYFSETQRNKGNFPGRFSGRQFSNSRSEMNVSTLELGDSALYLCASSIGGLNTEAFFGQGTRLTVV.

This chain joins TRBV7-2 and TRBJ2-7; D unresolved. V was pared by 6 bases and J by 2 bases, with 20 bases between. Germline V gene sequence: CDR1 SGHTA, CDR2 FQGNSA. The CDR3 is 16 amino acids. The CDR3, as DNA: TGTGCCAGCAGTCGAAGGGCGTACGGTATTACCTACGAGCAGTACTTC. It encodes CASSRRAYGITYEQYF.

This clone has just a few counts. The chain links TRBV15 to TRBJ1-5; 9 bases align to TRBD1. Germline CDR1 LNHNV, CDR2 YYDKDF (reference sequence). Unmatched junction bases numbered 8, after V lost 5 bases and J lost 3 bases. This CDR3 is 16 amino acids long. CDR3 sequence reads: CATSGWTGAFNQPQHF. As DNA, the CDR3 is TGTGCCACCAGCGGATGGACAGGGGCCTTCAATCAGCCCCAGCATTTT.

The V gene is TRBV6-1, the J gene TRBJ1-5; D not certain. CDR3 length equals 14 residues. CDR1 is MNHNS and CDR2 is SASEGT in the germline V gene. V lost 4 bases and J 5 bases, leaving 12 bases between the germline ends. CDR3 amino acids: CASSVLGYDQPQHF. In DNA, the CDR3 is TGTGCCAGCAGTGTATTGGGGTACGATCAGCCCCAGCATTTT.

V gene TRBV5-7 combines with J gene TRBJ1-1; 8 bases are shared with TRBD1. TRBV5-7 is given ORF status, its function remaining uncertain. The CDR3 has 13 amino acids. Unmatched junction bases numbered 7, after V lost 6 bases and J lost 6 bases. The CDR3 DNA sequence: TGTGCCAGCACCGGGACAGGCTTGGCTGAAGCTTTCTTT. Translated, it gives CASTGTGLAEAFF.

The J gene is TRBJ2-6, the V gene TRBV25-1; D is undetermined. V was clipped by 0 bases and J by 1 base, with 7 bases between them. The germline V gene has CDR1 MGHDK and CDR2 SYGVNS. The CDR3 sequence is 16 residues long. CDR3 sequence reads: CASSEYRISGANVLTF. Written as DNA, the CDR3 is TGTGCCAGCAGTGAATATCGGATTTCTGGGGCCAACGTCCTGACTTTC.

The chain joins TRBV2 to TRBJ2-3; TRBD1 agrees at 7 bases. Germline assignment: CDR1 SNHLY and CDR2 FYNNEI. V trimming: 6 bases; J trimming: 3 bases; junction bases outside the gene matches: 15. The CDR3 runs to 17 residues. CDR3 nucleotide sequence: TGTGCCAGCAGCTACCTTACAGGGGTTTTTAGTACAGATACGCAGTATTTT. It encodes CASSYLTGVFSTDTQYF.

This chain links TRBV6-6 with TRBJ2-1; 8 bases agree with TRBD2. The CDR3 has 15 amino acids. The V gene end was trimmed by 6 bases and the J gene end by 0 bases; junction bases not matched to a gene: 4. Per the germline V gene, CDR1 is MNHNY and CDR2 is SVGAGI (reference sequence). The CDR3: CASRESGSSYNEQFF. CDR3 nucleotides: TGTGCCAGCAGAGAAAGCGGGAGCTCCTACAATGAGCAGTTCTTC.

This chain connects TRBV2 to TRBJ2-1, with a possible D match to TRBD1 (5 bases). Trimming cost V 4 bases and J 10 bases, with 14 bases left between them. The CDR3 has 13 residues. Looked up from germline, CDR1 is SNHLY and CDR2 is FYNNEI. In DNA, the CDR3 is TGTGCCAGCAGTGGGACATACCCAATCGAGCAGTTCTTC. Translation: CASSGTYPIEQFF.

This chain connects TRBV5-6 to TRBJ1-4, with 7 bases matching TRBD1. Germline CDR1 and CDR2: SGHDT and YYEEEE. Unmatched junction bases numbered 7, after V lost 4 bases and J lost 4 bases. CDR3 size: 15 residues. Here the CDR3 reads CASSPDRALNEKLFF. As DNA, the CDR3 is TGTGCCAGCAGCCCCGACAGGGCCCTTAATGAAAAACTGTTTTTT.

This chain links TRBV11-2 with TRBJ2-1; weak D call: TRBD2 (5 bases). Germline assignment: CDR1 SGHAT and CDR2 FQNNGV. V lost 2 bases to trimming and J lost 1 base, with 15 bases between them. This CDR3 has 17 residues. CDR3 residues: CASSLLAGGGSYNEQFF. The CDR3 region has the DNA TGTGCCAGCAGCTTACTGGCAGGTGGAGGTTCCTACAATGAGCAGTTCTTC.

The chain's CDR3 is CASSLGGTGELFF. DNA of the CDR3: TGTGCCAGCAGCTTAGGGGGCACCGGGGAGCTGTTTTTT. The V gene is TRBV7-3, the J gene TRBJ2-2; D tentatively fits TRBD1 or TRBD2 (5 bases each). This CDR3 region has 13 residues. CDR1 and CDR2 from the germline V gene are SGHTA and FQGTGA. V lost 2 bases and J lost 4, with 5 bases in between.

The count of this clone is one. The genes are TRBV6-1 and TRBJ1-4; D remains unclear. Germline CDR1 MNHNS, CDR2 SASEGT. The ends were cut back, 6 bases at V and 5 bases at J, with 16 bases in the middle. The CDR3 contains 15 residues. The CDR3: CASSPEGGLNEKLFF. CDR3 coding DNA: TGTGCCAGCAGCCCCGAAGGAGGCCTGAATGAAAAACTGTTTTTT.

This chain links TRBV6-1 with TRBJ1-5; perhaps TRBD1 as D (5 bases). In germline, CDR1 is MNHNS, CDR2 SASEGT. With 0 bases removed from V and 6 bases from J, the gap between germline ends came to 6 bases. The CDR3 runs to 13 residues. In DNA, the CDR3 is TGTGCCAGCAGTGAAGCGAGGGGTCAGCCCCAGCATTTT. This sequence encodes CASSEARGQPQHF.

The chain recombines TRBV12-5 with TRBJ2-1, with D hard to call. Deletions cut 0 bases from V and 4 bases from J, with 4 bases between. The CDR3 extends over 13 amino acids. Germline-derived CDR1 and CDR2 are LGHNT and FRNRAP. CDR3 nucleotides: TGTGCTAGTGGTTTGGTGCAATACAATGAGCAGTTCTTC. Translation: CASGLVQYNEQFF.

The chain has TRBV5-1 and TRBJ2-3, with 10 bases matching TRBD1. The CDR3 totals 18 residues. The germline gives CDR1 SGHRS, CDR2 YFSETQ. The ends lost 0 bases at V and 7 bases at J; junction bases unmatched: 14. CDR3 sequence reads: CASSLGGPGQGFGNTQYF. DNA for the CDR3: TGCGCCAGCAGCTTGGGGGGCCCGGGACAGGGGTTCGGAAATACGCAGTATTTT.

The chain joins TRBV28 to TRBJ2-1, with D perhaps TRBD1 (5 bases). The germline gives CDR1 MDHEN, CDR2 SYDVKM. V dropped 4 bases and J dropped 1 base, with 14 bases sitting between them. CDR3 length: 16 residues. The DNA of the CDR3 is TGTGCCAGCAGTTCCTGGACACCCGAATCCTACAATGAGCAGTTCTTC. It yields the protein CASSSWTPESYNEQFF.

DNA for the CDR3: TGCGCCAGCAGCTTGGGGACTTCCTTGGACACTGAAGCTTTCTTT. It specifies CASSLGTSLDTEAFF. This chain connects TRBV5-1 to TRBJ1-1; the D is unclear. This CDR3 region has 15 residues. Trimming pared 0 bases from V and 3 bases from J, leaving 12 bases between. Germline values: CDR1 SGHRS, CDR2 YFSETQ.